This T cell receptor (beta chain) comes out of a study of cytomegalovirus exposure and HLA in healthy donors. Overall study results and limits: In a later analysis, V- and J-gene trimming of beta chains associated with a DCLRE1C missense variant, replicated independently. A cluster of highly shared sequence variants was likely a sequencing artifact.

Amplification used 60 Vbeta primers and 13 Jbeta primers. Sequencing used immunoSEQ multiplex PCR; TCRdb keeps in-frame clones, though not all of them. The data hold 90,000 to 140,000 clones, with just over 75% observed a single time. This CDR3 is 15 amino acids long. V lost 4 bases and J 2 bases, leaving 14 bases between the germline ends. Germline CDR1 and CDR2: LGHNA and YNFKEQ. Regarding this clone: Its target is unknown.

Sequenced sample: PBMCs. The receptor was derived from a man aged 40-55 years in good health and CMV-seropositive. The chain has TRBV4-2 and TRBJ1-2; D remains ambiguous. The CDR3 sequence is CASSPRPSENYGYTF. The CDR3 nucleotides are TGTGCCAGCAGCCCTCGACCCTCGGAGAACTATGGCTACACCTTC.